The present T cell receptor (beta chain) was sequenced within a study of T cells after yellow fever vaccination (dated by TCRdb to the late 2010s). For the study in its entirety: Memory subsets (EM, EMRA, CM and Tscm) were sorted on a BD FACS Aria III using CD3, CD45RA, CCR7 and CD95 staining. Blood was collected at multiple timepoints before and after primary and secondary immunization, and bulk PBMC replicates and cell subsets were isolated. Libraries from fractions with low cell numbers were prepared with the SMART-Seq v4 Ultra Low Input RNA kit. Memory subsets were sorted on days 0, 15 and 45 and at 18 months following primary vaccination, and on days 0, 15 and 45 following the 30-year booster. To follow T-cell clones before and after both primary and booster YFV17D yellow fever vaccination, bulk TCR alpha and beta repertoires underwent longitudinal sequencing. The cohort comprised two healthy male donors, one aged 18 to 30 and one aged 30 to 39 years.

This specimen's treatment or condition label, per the study, means: live attenuated yellow fever vaccine strain. A standard Ficoll-Paque protocol was used to isolate PBMCs from peripheral blood. The RNeasy Micro Kit was used to extract RNA from sorted memory subsets. What the work shows at the level of the full study, not this receptor alone: After the booster, most clones that had expanded after primary vaccination were detected again (roughly 96% of CD4 and roughly nine tenths of CD8), suggesting broad maintenance of memory. Compared with the primary T-cell response, the secondary T-cell response was weaker but faster, peaking on day 5 rather than day 15. In the sorted memory subsets on day 0, nearly all vaccine-responding clonotypes were below the level of detection. A small fraction of clonotypes showed up in both the CD4 and CD8 compartments, probably as a result of convergent recombination. Computational filtering was needed because FACS-sorted repertoires could contain abundant contaminating clonotypes from the bulk population. Only two donors were included in the study, so the extent to which the findings can be generalized is limited.

The germline V gene encodes CDR1 SNHLY and CDR2 FYNNEI. From its cysteine to its valine, the CDR3 spans 14 amino acids. Solely the CDR3 DNA is kept, with 42 bases framed from the first base. Trimming leaves V shorter by 7 bases and J shorter by 3 bases, with the junction holding 8 bases beyond the gene matches. TCRdb records Illumina NovaSeq 6000 as the sequencer. Synthesis of TCR cDNA relied on 5'RACE template switching, a step that introduced a universal primer site along with unique molecular identifiers. cDNA synthesis was primed from both the TCR alpha and TCR beta constant segments. Libraries were amplified in two PCR steps, with sample barcodes and sequencing adapters added in the second step. Sequencing of libraries was performed on Illumina HiSeq 2500 (2x100 bp) or NovaSeq (2x150 bp). As for how the authors treated the data: Demultiplexing of reads and collapsing into UMI consensus sequences were performed with MIGEC, and V(D)J alignment was carried out with MiXCR. Vaccine-responding clonotypes were defined with edgeR using replicate PBMC samples, requiring FDR below 0.01 and a log2 fold change above 5 up to day 15. Bulk clonotypes were assigned CD4 or CD8 identity according to which sequenced CD4 or CD8 repertoire held them at higher abundance. To estimate how each clone was distributed across memory phenotypes, clonotype frequencies in memory subsets were weighted by the numbers of FACS-sorted cells. TCRdb reworked the public reads: Q25 trimming with fastp, MiXCR clone assembly, productive beta chains retained. When rows share a CDR3 protein, they turn into one entry using the most common DNA and genes. The V and J calls reflect TCRdb's pipeline rather than the authors' work. The sample table holds roughly 56,000 distinct CDR3 sequences, of which about 5.6% were seen once. The top ten clones comprise 25% to 40% of the sample.

This clonotype was observed many times. Base qualities are not provided; no much larger clone lies one nucleotide away. The source of this sequence is a man in his late teens or twenties who received the YFV17D yellow fever vaccine. The material was PBMCs, either bulk or a sorted T-cell subset (CD4+, CD8+, memory, or dextramer-sorted; not recorded which), obtained on the day of the yellow fever booster vaccination. Rearrangement joined TRBV2 to TRBJ2-7; the junction holds 8 bases that match TRBD1. CDR3 reads: CASTSGQGVYEQYV. At the DNA level, the sequence is TGTGCCAGCACCTCCGGACAGGGAGTCTACGAGCAGTACGTC.